The clone carrying this T cell receptor beta chain was recorded at least ten times. This specimen comes from a study of T cells in Graves' hyperthyroidism and ophthalmopathy. TCR beta CDR3 regions were amplified from RNA. A first-round RT-PCR of the TCR CDR3 used the HTBI primer set. One entry per CDR3 protein, called by TCRdb with MiXCR from the multiplex PCR reads. The sample yields 500,000 or so distinct CDR3 sequences, 15% to 20% seen once. Trimming shortened V by 4 bases and J by 5 bases, and 11 bases separated the two germline ends. There are 12 residues in the CDR3. CDR1 and CDR2 (germline): GTSNPN, SVGIG (reference sequence).

The chain combines TRBV30 with TRBJ2-5, with a possible D match to TRBD1 (5 bases). The receptor comes from a woman aged 18-35 years with Graves' ophthalmopathy. The sequencing sample was made of blood. CDR3 residues: CAWKGFLETQYF. CDR3 nucleotides: TGTGCCTGGAAGGGGTTTTTGGAGACCCAGTACTTC.